Reported below is one T cell receptor (beta chain). The antigen remains unidentified. Clones were read by immunoSEQ multiplex PCR, and TCRdb kept only the in-frame ones, dropping some. The sample contains some 1,100,000 clones, around 78% of which appear only once. The sample originates from a study of shared clonotypes between healthy human individuals. Study background: Contributing individuals were a couple of females and a few males aged 18 to 49. Notes on the study in general: Non-shared clonotypes had lower generation probabilities than those shared by all four donors.

Germline-derived CDR1 and CDR2 are GTSNPN and SVGIG (reference sequence). The CDR3 is 16 amino acids. The junction had 10 bases not matched to a gene; V was cut back by 2 bases and J by 4 bases. Material for sequencing was memory CD4+ T cells from PBMCs. Described subset: CD45RA-negative fraction. The chain links TRBV30 to TRBJ2-3, with 9 positions matching TRBD2. The source of this sequence is a man between 18 and 35 years old in good health. Some clones in this sample may be carry-over from other donors' samples. CDR3 in DNA: TGTGCCTGGAGTTCCCCGGCGGTAGCGGGAGCAGATACGCAGTATTTT. It translates to CAWSSPAVAGADTQYF.